A single sample is the source of the 32 T cell receptor beta chains below, sequenced in a study of early T cells in non-severe SARS-CoV-2 infection (dated by TCRdb to the early 2020s). To prepare the library, 5' RACE was applied. The sample was run on a NextSeq 500. Starting from the raw public reads, TCRdb applied fastp trimming at Q25, assembled clones with MiXCR and retained in-frame beta chains. Each CDR3 protein gets just one entry, which takes the most common genes and DNA from the rows behind it. The sample table shows 80,000 to 95,000 distinct CDR3 sequences, and roughly an eighth are seen once. The top ten clones comprise 1.4% of the sample. Sequenced: whole blood. Source of these receptors: an adult who was a healthcare worker with PCR-confirmed SARS-CoV-2 infection or an uninfected control (not recorded which).

The table lists this clonotype with many counts. The chain has TRBV24-1 and TRBJ2-7; unclear D gene. With 8 bases removed from V and 3 bases from J, the gap between germline ends came to 10 bases. CDR3 size: 12 residues. The germline CDR1 and CDR2 sequences are KGHDR and SFDVKD. This CDR3 is CATNSAIYEQYF. The DNA for the CDR3 is TGTGCCACCAATTCCGCGATCTACGAGCAGTACTTC.

This clonotype was found many times. This chain joins TRBV6-1 and TRBJ1-1; D perhaps matches TRBD1 (5 bases). The CDR3 extends over 13 amino acids. With 2 bases removed from V and 2 bases from J, the gap between germline ends came to 6 bases. Germline CDR1 MNHNS, CDR2 SASEGT. CDR3 in amino acids: CASSEQGNTEAFF. The DNA of the CDR3 is TGTGCCAGCAGTGAACAGGGAAACACTGAAGCTTTCTTT.

This clonotype was seen many times. The rearrangement links TRBV12-3 or TRBV12-4 to TRBJ2-7; D might be TRBD2 (6 bases). V lost 5 bases to trimming and J lost 5 bases, with 16 bases between them. The CDR3 runs 14 residues. The CDR3: CASSPGTVPDEQYF. DNA of the CDR3: TGTGCCAGCAGTCCCGGGACTGTACCTGACGAGCAGTACTTC.

V usage is TRBV27 and J usage is TRBJ2-7; no definite D call. Trimming removed 3 bases at V and 3 bases at J, with 18 bases between. Per germline, CDR1 MNHEY and CDR2 SMNVEV (reference sequence). This CDR3 spans 16 amino acids. This chain's CDR3 is CASSFQHSGRYYEQYF. The CDR3 DNA is TGTGCCAGCAGTTTCCAGCACTCGGGCAGGTACTACGAGCAGTACTTC.

V gene TRBV30 combines with J gene TRBJ2-1, with D possibly TRBD1 on 5 matching bases. V gave up 0 bases and J gave up 4 bases, with 16 bases separating them. The V gene's germline CDR1 is GTSNPN and CDR2 SVGIG (reference sequence). The CDR3 has 16 amino acids. CDR3 bases: TGTGCCTGGAGTGTTTACAGGCGTGAGAGGTACAATGAGCAGTTCTTC. Translation gives CAWSVYRRERYNEQFF.

This clonotype was recorded at least ten times. The chain combines TRBV7-6 with TRBJ2-3; D uncertain. CDR1 is SGHVS, CDR2 FNYEAQ, per germline. This CDR3 comprises 13 residues. V lost 6 bases and J lost 3, with 10 bases in between. CDR3 protein: CASSSAPTDTQYF. The CDR3 region has the DNA TGTGCCAGCAGTTCCGCCCCAACAGATACGCAGTATTTT.

Only a few counts were recorded for this clonotype. The chain uses TRBV2 and TRBJ2-5; D is possibly TRBD2 (6 bases). Germline CDR1 and CDR2: SNHLY and FYNNEI. CDR3 size: 16 residues. V dropped 4 bases and J dropped 4 bases, with 19 bases sitting between them. The CDR3 DNA is TGTGCCAGCAGTGTCGGGGCTAGCGTTATTCGAGAGACCCAGTACTTC. Its protein product is CASSVGASVIRETQYF.

This clonotype was counted many times. The V gene is TRBV2, the J gene TRBJ1-3; 7 bases are a match to TRBD1. This CDR3 is built from 16 residues. CDR1 is SNHLY and CDR2 is FYNNEI in the germline V gene. Unmatched junction bases numbered 8, after V lost 6 bases and J lost 0 bases. DNA of the CDR3: TGTGCCAGCAGGCCCCAGGGGGTGGACTCTGGAAACACCATATATTTT. It codes for CASRPQGVDSGNTIYF.

The chain uses TRBV11-2 and TRBJ1-4; the D gene is possibly TRBD1 (6 bases). The CDR3 is 14 amino acids. The V end lost 4 bases, the J end lost 4 bases, and 10 bases lay between the germline ends. Germline V gives CDR1 SGHAT, CDR2 FQNNGV. The chain's CDR3 is CASSSRTDNEKLFF. CDR3 coding DNA: TGTGCCAGCAGCTCCAGGACAGATAATGAAAAACTGTTTTTT.

This clonotype was seen ten or more times. The chain employs TRBV29-1 and TRBJ2-7, with a possible D match to TRBD1 (7 bases). Trimming removed 6 bases at V and 9 bases at J, with 21 bases between. Germline-derived CDR1 and CDR2 are SQVTM and ANQGSEA. The CDR3 is 13 residues long. CDR3 sequence reads: CSVSRGPGGGQYF. The CDR3 DNA follows: TGCAGCGTCTCGAGGGGGCCCGGGGGAGGGCAGTACTTC.

The sample holds many counts of this clonotype. The V call is TRBV27, the J call TRBJ1-2, with a possible D match to TRBD1 (5 bases). The V end lost 2 bases, the J end lost 5 bases, and 15 bases lay between the germline ends. This CDR3 region has 15 residues. Germline CDR1 reads MNHEY; CDR2 reads SMNVEV (reference sequence). CDR3 loop: CASSLKGDSGYGYTF. In DNA form, the CDR3 reads TGTGCCAGCAGTTTAAAGGGAGACAGCGGTTATGGCTACACCTTC.

Many counts were recorded for this clonotype. This chain connects TRBV7-9 to TRBJ2-5; D is undetermined. Germline-derived CDR1 and CDR2 are SEHNR and FQNEAQ (reference sequence). V lost 1 base and J 4 bases, leaving 7 bases between the germline ends. The CDR3 is 13 amino acids. The CDR3 spells CASSLDLLETQYF. Written as DNA, the CDR3 is TGTGCCAGCAGCTTAGATCTGTTAGAGACCCAGTACTTC.

The chain uses TRBV5-1 and TRBJ1-1, with D uncertain. There are 14 residues in the CDR3. The V end was cut by 3 bases, the J end by 1 base, with 10 bases between. Germline V gene data show CDR1 as SGHRS and CDR2 as YFSETQ. CDR3 nucleotides: TGCGCCAGCAGCTCTCAGGCTAGGAACACTGAAGCTTTCTTT. This sequence encodes CASSSQARNTEAFF.

This clonotype was seen repeatedly, ten times or more. This rearrangement joins TRBV5-1 to TRBJ2-7; either TRBD1 or TRBD2 may fit D (5 bases each). Germline assignment: CDR1 SGHRS and CDR2 YFSETQ. The V end lost 2 bases, the J end lost 6 bases, and 12 bases lay between the germline ends. This CDR3 has 13 amino acids. CDR3 nucleotides: TGCGCCAGCAGCTTCGGGACCTTTTCCGAGCAGTACTTC. Encoded protein: CASSFGTFSEQYF.

Ten or more counts support this clonotype. This chain joins TRBV13 and TRBJ1-1; 7 bases line up with TRBD1. The CDR3 is 15 residues long. The V gene end was trimmed by 5 bases and the J gene end by 1 base; junction bases not matched to a gene: 7. Germline V gene lookup returns CDR1 PRHDT and CDR2 FYEKMQ (reference sequence). CDR3 loop: CASSMTGNENTEAFF. CDR3 in DNA: TGTGCCAGCAGCATGACAGGGAACGAGAACACTGAAGCTTTCTTT. Looking up the rest from reference TRBV13 and TRBJ1-1 gives the full variable domain: AAGVIQSPRHLIKEKRETATLKCYPIPRHDTVYWYQQGPGQDPQFLISFYEKMQSDKGSIPDRFSAQQFSDYHSELNMSSLELGDSALYFCASSMTGNENTEAFFGQGTRLTVV.

This clonotype was detected many times. The chain recombines TRBV6-6 with TRBJ1-1; the D is unclear. Per germline, CDR1 MNHNY and CDR2 SVGAGI (reference sequence). The CDR3 extends over 13 amino acids. The V gene lost 4 bases and the J gene lost 9 bases, with 15 bases spanning the gap. The CDR3 reads CASSSPEPPKAFF. The CDR3 coding sequence is TGTGCCAGCAGTTCCCCAGAGCCACCCAAAGCTTTCTTT.

The gene calls are TRBV11-2 and TRBJ2-5; 7 nucleotides line up with TRBD2. The trim removed 2 bases at V and 5 bases at J, leaving 5 bases unmatched. This CDR3 is built from 14 residues. The germline CDR1 and CDR2 sequences are SGHAT and FQNNGV. This chain's CDR3 is CASSLRGVLETQYF. CDR3 nucleotides: TGTGCCAGCAGCTTACGGGGGGTATTGGAGACCCAGTACTTC.

The CDR3 reads CASSFWTNEQFF. The CDR3 coding sequence is TGTGCCAGCAGCTTCTGGACCAATGAGCAGTTCTTC. This sequence joins TRBV11-1 and TRBJ2-1; D gene uncertain. Looked up from germline, CDR1 is SGHAT and CDR2 is FQDESV (reference sequence). V gave up 3 bases and J gave up 6 bases, with 6 bases separating them. This CDR3 has 12 amino acids.

The chain carries TRBV6-2 or TRBV6-3 and TRBJ2-3; no clear D. The length of the CDR3 is 13 residues. V was clipped by 4 bases and J by 7 bases, with 12 bases between them. Germline CDR1 MNHEY, CDR2 SVGEGT. The CDR3, as DNA: TGTGCCAGCAGTTCTCTGGGATCATATACGCAGTATTTT. Translation gives CASSSLGSYTQYF.

The sample holds a few counts of this clonotype. The V gene is TRBV6-2 or TRBV6-3, the J gene TRBJ1-5; TRBD1 might be the D (5 bases). Germline CDR1 and CDR2: MNHEY and SVGEGT. V dropped 4 bases and J dropped 5 bases, with 12 bases sitting between them. The CDR3 loop spans 14 amino acids. The CDR3 reads CASSWAGTYQPQHF. The CDR3 DNA sequence: TGTGCCAGCAGTTGGGCAGGGACCTATCAGCCCCAGCATTTT.

This clonotype was detected many times. The DNA of the CDR3 is TGCAGTGCCCACGGACAGGGGAGCTCTGGGGCCAACGTCCTGACTTTC. It is translated as CSAHGQGSSGANVLTF. The gene calls are TRBV20-1 and TRBJ2-6, with 9 bases lining up with TRBD1. CDR1 is DFQATT and CDR2 is SNEGSKA in the germline V gene (reference sequence). V lost 6 bases and J lost 0; bases outside the gene matches: 6. The CDR3 extends over 16 amino acids.

The gene calls are TRBV7-6 and TRBJ2-7; D is unclear. The CDR3 spans 16 residues. V was trimmed by 4 bases and J by 2 bases, leaving 18 bases between them. CDR1 is SGHVS, CDR2 FNYEAQ, per germline. CDR3 in DNA: TGTGCCAGCAGCTCCTCCCATGGCCCCATTCCCTACGAGCAGTACTTC. Protein: CASSSSHGPIPYEQYF.

There are many counts of this clonotype. The V and J genes are TRBV29-1 and TRBJ1-1; 9 bases agree with TRBD1. The germline gives CDR1 SQVTM, CDR2 ANQGSEA. Unmatched junction bases numbered 3, after V lost 6 bases and J lost 1 base. The CDR3 runs to 13 residues. CDR3 residues: CSVETGGNTEAFF. The CDR3 DNA is TGCAGCGTAGAGACAGGGGGGAACACTGAAGCTTTCTTT. The full variable domain, rest sourced from reference TRBV29-1 and TRBJ1-1, is SAVISQKPSRDICQRGTSLTIQCQVDSQVTMMFWYRQQPGQSLTLIATANQGSEATYESGFVIDKFPISRPNLTFSTLTVSNMSPEDSSIYLCSVETGGNTEAFFGQGTRLTVV.

This clonotype appeared many times. The chain joins TRBV29-1 to TRBJ2-3, with D possibly being TRBD2 (6 bases). The CDR3 has 13 residues. Germline CDR1 and CDR2: SQVTM and ANQGSEA. V was cut by 4 bases and J by 4 bases, with 12 bases left in between. CDR3 DNA: TGCAGCGTTGTGCTGGGGGGATCAGATACGCAGTATTTT. It codes for CSVVLGGSDTQYF.

The chain combines TRBV12-3 or TRBV12-4 with TRBJ2-3; tentative D call: TRBD1 (6 bases). The CDR3 spans 14 residues. V lost 8 bases, J lost 4 bases, and 16 bases lay in between. The CDR3 sequence: CASGDTGTADTQYF. CDR3 in DNA: TGTGCCAGCGGGGATACAGGGACGGCAGATACGCAGTATTTT.

At least ten counts were recorded for this clonotype. This sequence joins TRBV2 and TRBJ2-7; no clear D. Trimming took off 2 bases at V and 3 bases at J, with 5 bases between the two ends. CDR3 length: 12 residues. From germline, CDR1 is SNHLY and CDR2 FYNNEI. For the CDR3, the DNA is TGTGCCAGCAGTGAACAGCTCTACGAGCAGTACTTC. Its translation: CASSEQLYEQYF.

In this sample, this clonotype turned up a few times. The J gene is TRBJ2-1, the V gene TRBV10-1, with D possibly matching TRBD1 (6 bases). The germline CDR1 and CDR2 sequences are WNHNN and SYGVQD (reference sequence). The CDR3 extends over 15 amino acids. The germline V and J ends were trimmed by 3 bases and 1 base, with 10 bases remaining between them. In DNA form, the CDR3 reads TGCGCCAGCAGTGACCTGGGGGCTTCCTACAATGAGCAGTTCTTC. Translated: CASSDLGASYNEQFF.

Ten or more counts support this clonotype. The chain employs TRBV10-2 and TRBJ2-5; unclear D gene. The germline V and J ends were trimmed by 4 bases and 2 bases, with 11 bases remaining between them. The germline V gene has CDR1 WSHSY and CDR2 SAAADI. This CDR3 is built from 14 residues. As DNA, the CDR3 is TGCGCCAGCAGTGCCTTGGCAGCACAAGAGACCCAGTACTTC. Its protein is CASSALAAQETQYF.

This clonotype was observed at least ten times. The rearrangement uses TRBV7-9 and TRBJ2-5, with 8 bases aligning to TRBD2. Losses at the gene ends were 7 bases for V and 4 bases for J; bases not matched to a gene: 2. The CDR3 contains 12 residues. CDR1 is SEHNR and CDR2 is FQNEAQ in the germline V gene (reference sequence). CDR3: CASTAGGETQYF. The CDR3 DNA reads as TGTGCCAGCACGGCGGGGGGAGAGACCCAGTACTTC.

This clonotype was seen many times. Given a much more abundant clone one base away, this may be a read error. This rearrangement joins TRBV25-1 to TRBJ1-6; D perhaps matches TRBD1 (5 bases). Germline CDR1 MGHDK, CDR2 SYGVNS. V lost 5 bases to trimming and J lost 9 bases, with 11 bases between them. The CDR3 has 13 residues. Here the CDR3 reads CASSRGTSSPLHF. The CDR3 coding sequence is TGTGCCAGCAGTCGAGGGACCAGTTCACCCCTCCACTTT.

This chain uses TRBV29-1 with TRBJ1-2; 8 bases agree with TRBD1. The CDR3 has 13 amino acids. J lost 8 bases, V lost 3 bases, and 8 bases had no gene match. CDR1 SQVTM and CDR2 ANQGSEA come from the germline V gene. CDR3 bases: TGCAGCGTTGATCCAGGGGGCGCGGGAGGCTACACCTTC. Amino acids: CSVDPGGAGGYTF.

With respect to this clonotype: The junction departs from the called germline gene at one end, perhaps through a read error. The CDR3 sequence: CASSFPSAERVF. The CDR3 DNA reads as TGTGCCAGCAGTTTTCCCTCGGCTGAACGGGTCTTC. The rearrangement joins TRBV27 to TRBJ2-1; D remains unclear. In germline, CDR1 is MNHEY, CDR2 SMNVEV (reference sequence). The CDR3 runs to 12 residues.